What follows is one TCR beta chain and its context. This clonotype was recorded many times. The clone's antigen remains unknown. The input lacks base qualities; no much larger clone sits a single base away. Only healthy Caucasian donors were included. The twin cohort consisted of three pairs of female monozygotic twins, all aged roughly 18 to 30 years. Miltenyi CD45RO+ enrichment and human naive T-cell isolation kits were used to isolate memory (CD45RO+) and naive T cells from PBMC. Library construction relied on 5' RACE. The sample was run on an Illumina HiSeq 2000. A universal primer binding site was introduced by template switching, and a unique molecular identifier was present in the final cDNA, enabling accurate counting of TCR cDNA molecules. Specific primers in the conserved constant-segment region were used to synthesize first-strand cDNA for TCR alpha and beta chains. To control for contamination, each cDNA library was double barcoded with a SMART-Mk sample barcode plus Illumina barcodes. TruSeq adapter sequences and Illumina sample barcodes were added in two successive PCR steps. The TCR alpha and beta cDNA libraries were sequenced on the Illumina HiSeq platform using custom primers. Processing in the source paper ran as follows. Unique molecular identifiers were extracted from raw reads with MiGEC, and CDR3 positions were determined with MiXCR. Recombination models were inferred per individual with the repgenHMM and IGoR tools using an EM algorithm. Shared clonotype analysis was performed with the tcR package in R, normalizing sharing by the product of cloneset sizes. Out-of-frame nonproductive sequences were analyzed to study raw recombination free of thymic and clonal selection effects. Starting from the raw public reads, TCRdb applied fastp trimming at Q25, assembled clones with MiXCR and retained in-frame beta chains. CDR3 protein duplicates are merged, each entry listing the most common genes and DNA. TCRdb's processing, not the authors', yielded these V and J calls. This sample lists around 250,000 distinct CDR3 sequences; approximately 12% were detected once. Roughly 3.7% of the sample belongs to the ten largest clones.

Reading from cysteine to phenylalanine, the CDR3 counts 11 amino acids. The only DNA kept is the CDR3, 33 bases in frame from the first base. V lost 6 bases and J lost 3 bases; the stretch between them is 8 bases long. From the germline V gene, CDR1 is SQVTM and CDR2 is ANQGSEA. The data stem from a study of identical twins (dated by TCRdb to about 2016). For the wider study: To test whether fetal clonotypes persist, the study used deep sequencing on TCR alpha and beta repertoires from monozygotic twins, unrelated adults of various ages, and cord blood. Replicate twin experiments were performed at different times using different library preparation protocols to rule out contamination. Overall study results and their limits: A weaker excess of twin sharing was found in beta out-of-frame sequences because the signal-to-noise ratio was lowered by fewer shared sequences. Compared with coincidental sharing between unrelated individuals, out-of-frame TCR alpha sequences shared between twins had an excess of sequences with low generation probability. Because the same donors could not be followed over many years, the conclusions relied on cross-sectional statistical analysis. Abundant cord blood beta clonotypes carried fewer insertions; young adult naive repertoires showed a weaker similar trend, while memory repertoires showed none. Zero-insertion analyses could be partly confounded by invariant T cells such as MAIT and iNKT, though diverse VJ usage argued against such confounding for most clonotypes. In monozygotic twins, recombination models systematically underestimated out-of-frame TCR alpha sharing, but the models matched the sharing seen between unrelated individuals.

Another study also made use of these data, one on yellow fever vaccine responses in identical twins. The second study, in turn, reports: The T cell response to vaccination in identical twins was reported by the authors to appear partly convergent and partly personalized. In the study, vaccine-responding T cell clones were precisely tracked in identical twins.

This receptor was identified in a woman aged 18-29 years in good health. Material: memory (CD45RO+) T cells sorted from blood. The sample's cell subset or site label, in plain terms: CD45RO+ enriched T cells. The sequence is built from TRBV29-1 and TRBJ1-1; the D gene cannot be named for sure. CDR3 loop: CSVSPYTEAFF. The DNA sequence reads TGCAGCGTAAGTCCCTACACTGAAGCTTTCTTT.